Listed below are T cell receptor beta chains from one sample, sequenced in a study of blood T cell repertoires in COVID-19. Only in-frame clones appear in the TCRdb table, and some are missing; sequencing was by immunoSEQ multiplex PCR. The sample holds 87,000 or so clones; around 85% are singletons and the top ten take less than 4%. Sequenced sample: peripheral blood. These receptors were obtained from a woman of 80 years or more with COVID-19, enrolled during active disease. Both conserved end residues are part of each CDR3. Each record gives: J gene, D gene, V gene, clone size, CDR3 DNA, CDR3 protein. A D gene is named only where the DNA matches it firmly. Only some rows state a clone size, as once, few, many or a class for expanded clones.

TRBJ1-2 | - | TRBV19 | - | TGTGCCAGTAGCGCACTAGGGCGTAGCTATGGCTACACCTTC | CASSALGRSYGYTF
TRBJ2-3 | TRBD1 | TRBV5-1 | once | TGCGCCAGCAGCTACGGACAGGACCGCACAGATACGCAGTATTTT | CASSYGQDRTDTQYF
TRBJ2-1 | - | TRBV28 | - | TGTGCCAGCAGTCCGAAGTGGGCGGGGCGGGGACTTGGTGAGCAGTTCTTC | CASSPKWAGRGLGEQFF
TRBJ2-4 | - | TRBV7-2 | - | TGTGCCAGCAGCTTAAAGTCCCCCAGGGGAAACATTCAGTACTTC | CASSLKSPRGNIQYF
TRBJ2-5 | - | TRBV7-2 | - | TGTGCCAGCAGCCCCAGGACTAGGGGGGAGACCCAGTACTTC | CASSPRTRGETQYF
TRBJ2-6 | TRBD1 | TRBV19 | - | TGTGCCAGTAGTACCCACCGGGACAGGGCTTTAGGGGCCAACGTCCTGACTTTC | CASSTHRDRALGANVLTF
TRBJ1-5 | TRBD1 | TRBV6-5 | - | TGTGCCAGCAGTCCGACAGGGATTAGCAATCAGCCCCAGCATTTT | CASSPTGISNQPQHF
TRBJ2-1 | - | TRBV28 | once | TGTGCCAGCACTCCGGAAACAGGGTACTCCTACAATGAGCAGTTCTTC | CASTPETGYSYNEQFF
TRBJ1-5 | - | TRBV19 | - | TGTGCCAGTAGTCCAGGGATTTGGAGCAATCAGCCCCAGCATTTT | CASSPGIWSNQPQHF
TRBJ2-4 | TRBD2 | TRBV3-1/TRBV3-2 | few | TGTGCCAGCAGTAGTAGCGGGGGGTCCGCGGTCATTCAGTACTTC | CASSSSGGSAVIQYF
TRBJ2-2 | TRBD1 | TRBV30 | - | TGTGCCTGGACTAAACAGGGGTGGGCCGGGGAGCTGTTTTTT | CAWTKQGWAGELFF
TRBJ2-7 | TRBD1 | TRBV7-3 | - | TGTGCCAGCAGCCGACAGGGGGGTGGCGAGCAGTACTTC | CASSRQGGGEQYF
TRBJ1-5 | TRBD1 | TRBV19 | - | TGTGCCAGTAGTACCGGGACAGGTAATAGCAATCAGCCCCAGCATTTT | CASSTGTGNSNQPQHF
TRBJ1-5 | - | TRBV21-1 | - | TGTGCCAGCAGCACCCCCCGGGACAGGACTGATAGCAATCAGCCCCAGCATTTT | CASSTPRDRTDSNQPQHF
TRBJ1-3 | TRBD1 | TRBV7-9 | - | TGTGCCAGCATCATAGGTGACAGGGCTGGAAACACCATATATTTT | CASIIGDRAGNTIYF
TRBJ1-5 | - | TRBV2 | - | TGTGCCAGCAGTGAGGGAGGGAGGAGAAGCAATCAGCCCCAGCATTTT | CASSEGGRRSNQPQHF
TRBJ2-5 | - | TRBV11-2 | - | TGTGCCAGCAGCTTAACGGGGGAGACCCAGTACTTC | CASSLTGETQYF
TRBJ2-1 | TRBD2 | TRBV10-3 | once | TGTGCCATCAGCCCTAGCGGTCCATACAATGAGCAGTTCTTC | CAISPSGPYNEQFF
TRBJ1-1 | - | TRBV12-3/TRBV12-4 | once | TGTGCCAGCAGTTTAACAGGGCGCACTGAAGCTTTCTTT | CASSLTGRTEAFF
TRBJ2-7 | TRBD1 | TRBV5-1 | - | TGCGCCAGCAGCTCGCGACAGGGGGCGGACGAGCAGTACTTC | CASSSRQGADEQYF
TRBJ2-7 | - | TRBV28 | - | TGTGCCACGAAGGGGTACTACCACGAGCAGTACTTC | CATKGYYHEQYF
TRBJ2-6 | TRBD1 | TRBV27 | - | TGTGCCAGCAGTACCCGGGACAGGGCCCTTTCTGGGGCCAACGTCCTGACTTTC | CASSTRDRALSGANVLTF